The next 30 T cell receptor beta chains were all read from a single sample in a study of blood T cell repertoires in COVID-19. TCRdb's copy holds only in-frame clones and misses some; the assay was immunoSEQ multiplex PCR. This sample has 62,000 or so clones, with 80% to 90% found just once. The source material was peripheral blood. The origin of the receptors is a woman aged 60-75 years with acute or convalescent COVID-19.

This chain joins TRBV27 and TRBJ2-7, with a weak D call TRBD2 (6 bases). From germline, CDR1 is MNHEY and CDR2 SMNVEV (reference sequence). The CDR3 extends over 12 amino acids. The V and J ends lost 4 bases and 4 bases respectively, with 8 bases between them. CDR3 in DNA: TGTGCCAGCAGTTATGCGGGATACGAGCAGTACTTC. Protein sequence: CASSYAGYEQYF.

J is TRBJ2-7 and V is TRBV30, with 8 bases aligning to TRBD1. V was clipped by 8 bases and J by 0 bases; unmatched bases: 6. Per germline, CDR1 GTSNPN and CDR2 SVGIG (reference sequence). The CDR3 is made up of 13 amino acids. Written as DNA, the CDR3 is TGTGCCCTGGACAGGGCGAGCTCCTACGAGCAGTACTTC. Its translation is CALDRASSYEQYF.

The chain links TRBV30 to TRBJ1-2; 11 nucleotides agree with TRBD1. The junction had 3 bases not matched to a gene; V was cut back by 3 bases and J by 6 bases. Looked up from germline, CDR1 is GTSNPN and CDR2 is SVGIG (reference sequence). The CDR3 sequence is 13 residues long. DNA for the CDR3: TGTGCCTGGAGGGACAGGGGGCGGAATGGCTACACCTTC. Protein product: CAWRDRGRNGYTF.

The sample holds one count of this clone. V gene TRBV12-3 or TRBV12-4 combines with J gene TRBJ2-7, with 7 bases lining up with TRBD1. This CDR3 has 13 amino acids. Trimming removed 4 bases from V and 5 bases from J; junction bases left unmatched: 5. The CDR3 loop reads CASSSSTGNEQYF. DNA for the CDR3: TGTGCCAGCAGTTCCTCGACAGGGAACGAGCAGTACTTC.

This sequence joins TRBV5-6 and TRBJ2-1; 8 nucleotides line up with TRBD2. Germline values: CDR1 SGHDT, CDR2 YYEEEE. The V gene end was trimmed by 4 bases and the J gene end by 2 bases; junction bases not matched to a gene: 5. This CDR3 comprises 15 residues. DNA of the CDR3: TGTGCCAGCAGCACGGGGGGGGCGCCCTACAATGAGCAGTTCTTC. Protein product: CASSTGGAPYNEQFF.

The chain links TRBV11-2 to TRBJ1-1; D is ambiguous. Deletions cut 2 bases from V and 9 bases from J, with 13 bases between. The CDR3 runs 13 residues. CDR1 and CDR2 (germline): SGHAT, FQNNGV. The CDR3 region is CASSLIGLPKAFF. The CDR3 DNA reads as TGTGCCAGCAGCTTAATTGGCCTTCCCAAAGCTTTCTTT.

The genes are TRBV5-1 and TRBJ2-5; 11 bases are a match to TRBD1. V shed 3 bases and J 5 bases; nucleotides not matched to a gene: 3. The CDR3 is made up of 14 amino acids. The germline V gene has CDR1 SGHRS and CDR2 YFSETQ. Here the CDR3 reads CASSWRDRGETQYF. The CDR3 DNA is TGCGCCAGCAGCTGGAGGGACAGGGGGGAGACCCAGTACTTC.

This chain joins TRBV5-1 and TRBJ1-3; TRBD1 matches 8 bases. The CDR3 consists of 15 residues. V was pared by 3 bases and J by 8 bases, with 10 bases of the junction left unmatched. Germline CDR1 is SGHRS and CDR2 is YFSETQ. The CDR3 region has the DNA TGCGCCAGCAGCTCGGGACAGGAGGGGAGTGACACCATATATTTT. Its protein product is CASSSGQEGSDTIYF.

CDR3 loop: CASGGQGVQETQYF. The DNA for the CDR3 is TGTGCCAGCGGGGGACAGGGGGTCCAAGAGACCCAGTACTTC. The V call is TRBV2, the J call TRBJ2-5; 11 nucleotides agree with TRBD1. The CDR3 runs 14 residues. Unmatched junction bases numbered 3, after V lost 8 bases and J lost 1 base. The V gene's germline CDR1 is SNHLY and CDR2 FYNNEI. Variable domain in full (rest from reference TRBV2 and TRBJ2-5): EPEVTQTPSHQVTQMGQEVILRCVPISNHLYFYWYRQILGQKVEFLVSFYNNEISEKSEIFDDQFSVERPDGSNFTLKIRSTKLEDSAMYFCASGGQGVQETQYFGPGTRLLVL.

The chain employs TRBV9 and TRBJ2-3; 8 nucleotides line up with TRBD2. V dropped 0 bases and J dropped 5; count of bases not matched to a gene: 5. Germline CDR1 and CDR2: SGDLS and YYNGEE. The CDR3 has 15 residues. CDR3 residues: CASSVAGGPVDTQYF. CDR3 nucleotide sequence: TGTGCCAGCAGCGTAGCGGGGGGGCCAGTAGATACGCAGTATTTT. The full variable domain, its missing parts supplied by reference TRBV9 and TRBJ2-3, is DSGVTQTPKHLITATGQRVTLRCSPRSGDLSVYWYQQSLDQGLQFLIQYYNGEERAKGNILERFSAQQFPDLHSELNLSSLELGDSALYFCASSVAGGPVDTQYFGPGTRLTVL.

Only one count was recorded for this clone. The chain combines TRBV6-1 with TRBJ1-5; TRBD1 matches 10 bases. Unmatched junction bases numbered 3, after V lost 2 bases and J lost 2 bases. The CDR3 spans 16 residues. CDR1 is MNHNS, CDR2 SASEGT, per germline. The CDR3: CASSEPGQGGNQPQHF. CDR3 in DNA: TGTGCCAGCAGTGAACCTGGACAGGGGGGCAATCAGCCCCAGCATTTT.

This rearrangement joins TRBV28 to TRBJ2-6; no firm D call. Trimming took 3 bases from V and 4 from J, leaving 4 bases between them. Looked up from germline, CDR1 is MDHEN and CDR2 is SYDVKM. The CDR3 covers 13 residues. CDR3 region: CASSFLGANVLTF. DNA for the CDR3: TGTGCCAGCAGTTTTCTCGGGGCCAACGTCCTGACTTTC.

The chain uses TRBV15 and TRBJ2-4, with TRBD2 as a possible D gene (7 bases). The germline V and J ends were trimmed by 8 bases and 4 bases, with 18 bases remaining between them. Per germline, CDR1 LNHNV and CDR2 YYDKDF (reference sequence). This CDR3 spans 15 amino acids. CDR3 amino acids: CATAPAGAQKNIQYF. DNA for the CDR3: TGTGCCACCGCGCCCGCGGGGGCCCAAAAAAACATTCAGTACTTC.

This chain connects TRBV19 to TRBJ2-7, with 9 bases aligning to TRBD2. The germline V gene encodes CDR1 LNHDA and CDR2 SQIVND (reference sequence). This CDR3 is built from 15 residues. The V segment lost 3 bases and the J segment 5 bases; nucleotides outside the gene matches: 8. The CDR3 region is CASSITTSGHNEQYF. The CDR3 DNA sequence: TGTGCCAGTAGTATTACGACTAGCGGTCACAACGAGCAGTACTTC.

The chain carries TRBV5-4 and TRBJ2-7, with D hard to call. The CDR3 consists of 15 residues. From germline, CDR1 is SGHNT and CDR2 YYREEE (reference sequence). Trimming took off 4 bases at V and 5 bases at J, with 19 bases between the two ends. The CDR3 nucleotides read TGTGCCAGCAGCGATCAGAAACCCGAATTTCACGAGCAGTACTTC. Protein sequence: CASSDQKPEFHEQYF.

The chain is built from TRBV6-5 and TRBJ1-2; 8 nucleotides align to TRBD1. The ends lost 2 bases at V and 7 bases at J; junction bases unmatched: 9. The CDR3 sequence is 15 residues long. Per germline, CDR1 MNHEY and CDR2 SVGAGI. The CDR3 DNA is TGTGCCAGCAGTTACGAGGACAGGGCCTCCGGTGGCTACACCTTC. Protein sequence: CASSYEDRASGGYTF.

V and J are TRBV27 and TRBJ1-3; weak D call: TRBD1 (5 bases). This CDR3 spans 16 amino acids. In germline, CDR1 is MNHEY, CDR2 SMNVEV (reference sequence). V was shortened by 6 bases and J by 0 bases, with 15 bases between the two germline ends. CDR3 coding DNA: TGTGCCAGCAGCCGTTGGGGGGGGAACTCTGGAAACACCATATATTTT. It yields the protein CASSRWGGNSGNTIYF.

The chain recombines TRBV4-1 with TRBJ2-3, with D possibly matching TRBD2 (6 bases). CDR1 and CDR2 (germline): MGHRA, YSYEKL. V dropped 2 bases and J dropped 5 bases, with 23 bases sitting between them. The CDR3 extends over 18 amino acids. CDR3 residues: CASSQSNGRMQEGDTQYF. The CDR3 nucleotides read TGCGCCAGCAGCCAATCTAACGGCCGGATGCAGGAGGGAGATACGCAGTATTTT.

J is TRBJ1-5 and V is TRBV28; TRBD1 is a possible D gene (5 bases). This CDR3 comprises 14 residues. Per germline, CDR1 MDHEN and CDR2 SYDVKM. Trimming took off 2 bases at V and 9 bases at J, with 14 bases between the two ends. The CDR3 spells CASSLSGAQRPQHF. For the CDR3, the DNA is TGTGCCAGCAGTTTAAGTGGGGCCCAGAGGCCCCAGCATTTT.

The gene calls are TRBV19 and TRBJ2-1; D unresolved. The CDR3 runs 14 residues. Germline V gene lookup returns CDR1 LNHDA and CDR2 SQIVND (reference sequence). V was cut by 5 bases and J by 7 bases, with 15 bases left in between. CDR3 in amino acids: CASSHWAAPNEQFF. The CDR3 DNA follows: TGTGCCAGTAGTCATTGGGCAGCTCCTAATGAGCAGTTCTTC.

The chain uses TRBV27 and TRBJ1-6, with 7 bases identical to TRBD1. V shed 4 bases, J shed 4 bases, and the junction held 4 bases outside the gene matches. From germline, CDR1 is MNHEY and CDR2 SMNVEV (reference sequence). The CDR3 sequence is 15 residues long. This chain's CDR3 is CASSSTRGYNSPLHF. CDR3 DNA sequence: TGTGCCAGCAGTTCCACCAGGGGGTATAATTCACCCCTCCACTTT.

The chain is built from TRBV28 and TRBJ2-4; TRBD2 matches at 7 bases. Germline CDR1 is MDHEN and CDR2 is SYDVKM. V lost 2 bases and J lost 2; bases outside the gene matches: 12. The CDR3 totals 18 residues. The CDR3 region has the DNA TGTGCCAGCAGTTTAATGGTAGGAGGGAGCGGGACCAAAAACATTCAGTACTTC. It encodes CASSLMVGGSGTKNIQYF.

The chain uses TRBV19 and TRBJ2-1, with 7 bases identical to TRBD2. V dropped 3 bases and J dropped 0; count of bases not matched to a gene: 8. The CDR3 runs 17 residues. Germline V gene data show CDR1 as LNHDA and CDR2 as SQIVND (reference sequence). CDR3: CASSILGAGTSYNEQFF. CDR3 DNA: TGTGCCAGTAGTATCCTAGGAGCGGGGACCTCCTACAATGAGCAGTTCTTC.

The gene calls are TRBV5-8 and TRBJ2-1; TRBD2 aligns across 8 bases. In germline, CDR1 is SGHTS, CDR2 YDEGEE. Losses at the gene ends were 3 bases for V and 9 bases for J; bases not matched to a gene: 5. CDR3 length: 13 residues. DNA of the CDR3: TGTGCCAGCAGCTACTACGGGGGGGGTGAGCAGTTCTTC. Protein sequence: CASSYYGGGEQFF.

This clone was detected only once. This rearrangement joins TRBV9 to TRBJ2-7; TRBD1 agrees at 7 bases. V shed 3 bases and J 3 bases; nucleotides not matched to a gene: 6. The CDR3 runs 14 residues. CDR1 is SGDLS, CDR2 YYNGEE, per germline. CDR3 loop: CASSGTGTDYEQYF. For the CDR3, the DNA is TGTGCCAGCAGCGGGACCGGGACAGACTACGAGCAGTACTTC.

The rearrangement uses TRBV7-3 and TRBJ1-6; 8 bases agree with TRBD1. The germline CDR1 and CDR2 sequences are SGHTA and FQGTGA. The trim removed 5 bases at V and 9 bases at J, leaving 9 bases unmatched. There are 15 residues in the CDR3. CDR3 sequence reads: CASSPGGTRSSPLHF. DNA for the CDR3: TGTGCCAGCAGCCCAGGGGGCACTCGAAGTTCACCCCTCCACTTT. Variable domain in full (rest from reference TRBV7-3 and TRBJ1-6): GAGVSQTPSNKVTEKGKYVELRCDPISGHTALYWYRQSLGQGPEFLIYFQGTGAADDSGLPNDRFFAVRPEGSVSTLKIQRTERGDSAVYLCASSPGGTRSSPLHFGNGTRLTVT.

This clone was observed a handful of times. This chain joins TRBV6-5 and TRBJ2-3, with 7 bases aligning to TRBD1. CDR3 length: 15 residues. V lost 8 bases and J lost 0; bases outside the gene matches: 8. Germline V gene data show CDR1 as MNHEY and CDR2 as SVGAGI. CDR3 loop: CASGRDSYSTDTQYF. The CDR3 nucleotides are TGTGCCAGCGGCCGGGACAGCTATAGCACAGATACGCAGTATTTT.

The chain joins TRBV2 to TRBJ2-7, with 10 positions matching TRBD1. Germline CDR1 SNHLY, CDR2 FYNNEI. V was pared by 8 bases and J by 1 base, with 8 bases of the junction left unmatched. The CDR3 is 15 residues long. The CDR3 DNA sequence: TGTGCCAGCCGCCGGGACAGGGGACAGTCCTACGAGCAGTACTTC. This encodes CASRRDRGQSYEQYF.

This clone has just a few counts. This chain joins TRBV29-1 and TRBJ1-3, with 7 nucleotides matching TRBD1. The CDR3 runs 13 residues. V was pared by 3 bases and J by 1 base, with 0 bases of the junction left unmatched. Germline V gene data show CDR1 as SQVTM and CDR2 as ANQGSEA. CDR3 nucleotides: TGCAGCGTTGAGGACAGGTCTGGAAACACCATATATTTT. Translation gives CSVEDRSGNTIYF. Based on the CDR3 plus reference TRBV29-1 and TRBJ1-3, the full variable domain is SAVISQKPSRDICQRGTSLTIQCQVDSQVTMMFWYRQQPGQSLTLIATANQGSEATYESGFVIDKFPISRPNLTFSTLTVSNMSPEDSSIYLCSVEDRSGNTIYFGEGSWLTVV.

The chain employs TRBV9 and TRBJ1-1, with 8 bases identical to TRBD1. This CDR3 spans 15 amino acids. With 3 bases clipped from V and 0 bases from J, the junction kept 4 bases outside the gene matches. Per the germline V gene, CDR1 is SGDLS and CDR2 is YYNGEE. Here the CDR3 DNA reads TGTGCCAGCAGCGGCCAGGGGGCCCTGAACACTGAAGCTTTCTTT. It is translated as CASSGQGALNTEAFF. Together with reference TRBV9 and TRBJ1-1, the CDR3 gives the full variable domain: DSGVTQTPKHLITATGQRVTLRCSPRSGDLSVYWYQQSLDQGLQFLIQYYNGEERAKGNILERFSAQQFPDLHSELNLSSLELGDSALYFCASSGQGALNTEAFFGQGTRLTVV.